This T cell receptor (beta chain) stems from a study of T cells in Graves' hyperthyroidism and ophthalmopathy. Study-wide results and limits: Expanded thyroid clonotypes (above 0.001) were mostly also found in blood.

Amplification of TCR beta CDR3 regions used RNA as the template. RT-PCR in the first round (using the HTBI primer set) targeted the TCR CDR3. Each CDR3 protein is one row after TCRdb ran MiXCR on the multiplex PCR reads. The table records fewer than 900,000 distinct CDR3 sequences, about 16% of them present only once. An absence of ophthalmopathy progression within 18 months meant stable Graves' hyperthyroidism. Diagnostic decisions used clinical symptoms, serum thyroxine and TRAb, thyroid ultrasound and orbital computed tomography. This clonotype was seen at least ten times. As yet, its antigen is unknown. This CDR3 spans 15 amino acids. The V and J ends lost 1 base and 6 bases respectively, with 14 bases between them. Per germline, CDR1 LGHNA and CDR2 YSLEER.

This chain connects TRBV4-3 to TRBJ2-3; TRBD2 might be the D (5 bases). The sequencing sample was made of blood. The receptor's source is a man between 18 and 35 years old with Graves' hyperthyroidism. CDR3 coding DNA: TGCGCCAGCAGCCAAGCGGGAAGGGTTACGGATACGCAGTATTTT. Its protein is CASSQAGRVTDTQYF.